Listed below are T cell receptor beta chains from one sample, sequenced in a study of blood T cell repertoires in COVID-19. Only in-frame clones appear in the TCRdb table, and some are missing; sequencing was by immunoSEQ multiplex PCR. Here the sample spans a few hundred thousand clones, over 85% being singletons. Sequencing was done on a sample of PBMCs or T cells enriched from blood (not recorded which). These receptors were collected from a woman aged 25 to 39 who had recovered from COVID-19. Each CDR3 is given with its conserved first and last residue. A D gene is named only where the DNA matches it firmly. Only some rows state a clone size, as once, few, many or a class for expanded clones.

J: TRBJ1-2
V: TRBV10-2
size: once
D: TRBD1
CDR3: CASSERDRTGYTF
DNA: TGCGCCAGCAGTGAAAGGGACAGGACTGGCTACACCTTC

J: TRBJ1-5
V: TRBV5-6
size: once
D: .
CDR3: CASSLGDVRGGQPQHF
DNA: TGTGCCAGCAGCTTGGGGGACGTCAGGGGTGGTCAGCCCCAGCATTTT

J: TRBJ2-7
V: TRBV27
size: .
D: TRBD2
CDR3: CASGMGLASEQYF
DNA: TGTGCCAGCGGAATGGGACTAGCGAGCGAGCAGTACTTC

J: TRBJ2-4
V: TRBV3-1/TRBV3-2
size: .
D: .
CDR3: CASSKDGMDIQYF
DNA: TGTGCCAGCAGCAAAGACGGGATGGACATTCAGTACTTC

J: TRBJ2-6
V: TRBV27
size: .
D: TRBD1
CDR3: CASSGQGSSGANVLTF
DNA: TGTGCCAGCAGTGGACAGGGGTCTTCTGGGGCCAACGTCCTGACTTTC

J: TRBJ2-5
V: TRBV7-7
size: .
D: .
CDR3: CASSETRGGKTQYF
DNA: TGTGCTAGCAGTGAGACGAGGGGGGGGAAGACCCAGTACTTC

J: TRBJ1-1
V: TRBV29-1
size: .
D: TRBD1
CDR3: CSVDREFGTEAFF
DNA: TGCAGCGTAGACAGGGAGTTCGGCACTGAAGCTTTCTTT

J: TRBJ1-2
V: TRBV4-3
size: .
D: .
CDR3: CASSQGVLVDYGYTF
DNA: TGCGCCAGCAGCCAAGGTGTCCTCGTTGACTATGGCTACACCTTC

J: TRBJ1-1
V: TRBV10-3
size: .
D: TRBD1
CDR3: CAISETTGMGTEAFF
DNA: TGTGCCATCAGTGAGACGACAGGGATGGGCACTGAAGCTTTCTTT

J: TRBJ2-7
V: TRBV5-1
size: .
D: TRBD1
CDR3: CASSLETYGTGAEYF
DNA: TGCGCCAGCAGCTTGGAGACCTACGGGACAGGGGCCGAGTACTTC

J: TRBJ1-2
V: TRBV7-8
size: .
D: .
CDR3: CASSPRVAPTNYGYTF
DNA: TGTGCCAGCAGCCCGAGAGTAGCCCCAACTAACTATGGCTACACCTTC

J: TRBJ2-2
V: TRBV11-1
size: once
D: .
CDR3: CASSLLGRPNTGELFF
DNA: TGTGCCAGCAGCTTATTAGGCAGGCCTAACACCGGGGAGCTGTTTTTT

J: TRBJ2-1
V: TRBV12-3/TRBV12-4
size: .
D: .
CDR3: CASSPSDNEQFF
DNA: TGTGCCAGCAGCCCAAGCGACAATGAGCAGTTCTTC

J: TRBJ2-5
V: TRBV19
size: .
D: .
CDR3: CASSRREETQYF
DNA: TGTGCCAGTAGTAGGAGGGAAGAGACCCAGTACTTC

J: TRBJ1-1
V: TRBV11-3
size: .
D: .
CDR3: CASSLGWNTEAFF
DNA: TGTGCCAGCAGCTTGGGCTGGAACACTGAAGCTTTCTTT

J: TRBJ2-7
V: TRBV29-1
size: .
D: .
CDR3: CSAGTAYEQYF
DNA: TGCAGCGCAGGAACAGCCTACGAGCAGTACTTC

J: TRBJ2-3
V: TRBV15
size: .
D: TRBD1
CDR3: CATSDRGLTDTQYF
DNA: TGTGCCACCAGCGACAGGGGGCTCACAGATACGCAGTATTTT

J: TRBJ2-4
V: TRBV24-1
size: .
D: .
CDR3: CATSVPGENIQYF
DNA: TGTGCCACCAGTGTCCCAGGGGAAAACATTCAGTACTTC

J: TRBJ1-4
V: TRBV6-5
size: .
D: .
CDR3: CASSSWTDTTNEKLFF
DNA: TGTGCCAGCAGTTCTTGGACTGACACAACTAATGAAAAACTGTTTTTT

J: TRBJ2-5
V: TRBV7-7
size: .
D: .
CDR3: CASSLGAGQETQYF
DNA: TGTGCTAGCAGTCTAGGGGCGGGGCAAGAGACCCAGTACTTC

J: TRBJ1-1
V: TRBV7-2
size: .
D: .
CDR3: CASSLGPGSNTEAFF
DNA: TGTGCCAGCAGCTTAGGGCCGGGGTCGAACACTGAAGCTTTCTTT

J: TRBJ1-2
V: TRBV3-1/TRBV3-2
size: .
D: TRBD1
CDR3: CASSQGQGDFLGYTF
DNA: TGTGCCAGCAGCCAAGGGCAGGGGGACTTCCTCGGCTACACCTTC

J: TRBJ2-7
V: TRBV5-8
size: .
D: TRBD2
CDR3: CASSWGLAGVAEQYF
DNA: TGTGCCAGCAGCTGGGGACTAGCGGGAGTCGCCGAGCAGTACTTC

J: TRBJ2-3
V: TRBV2
size: .
D: TRBD2
CDR3: CASSVSLLAGPSTDTQYF
DNA: TGTGCCAGCAGTGTATCCCTGCTAGCGGGGCCAAGCACAGATACGCAGTATTTT